The 27 T cell receptor beta chains presented below share a single source sample, sequenced in a study of blood T cell repertoires in COVID-19. Repertoires were generated with immunoSEQ multiplex PCR, while TCRdb's copy carries only in-frame clones and drops some. The profile shows 200,000 to 250,000 clones, 82% of them singletons. Source material: peripheral blood. The receptor set was obtained from a woman aged 80 or over with acute or convalescent COVID-19.

The chain uses TRBV3-1 (or the pseudogene TRBV3-2) and TRBJ2-2; D is possibly TRBD2 (5 bases). This CDR3 is 16 amino acids long. Per the germline V gene, CDR1 is LGHDT and CDR2 is YNNKEL (reference sequence). V shed 3 bases and J shed 1 base, with 12 bases lying between them. DNA for the CDR3: TGTGCCAGCAGCCATAGGTTACTAGTGAACACCGGGGAGCTGTTTTTT. It yields the protein CASSHRLLVNTGELFF.

The chain carries TRBV2 and TRBJ1-3; D is uncertain. Germline V CDR1 and CDR2: SNHLY, FYNNEI. Trimming pared 4 bases from V and 1 base from J, leaving 8 bases between. The CDR3 length is 14 residues. The CDR3, as DNA: TGTGCCAGCAGTGTAGAGAGATCTGGAAACACCATATATTTT. It specifies CASSVERSGNTIYF.

This clone showed up just once. V usage is TRBV5-1 and J usage is TRBJ2-3; 8 bases agree with TRBD1. V lost 0 bases, J lost 4 bases, and 22 bases stayed unmatched. Germline V gives CDR1 SGHRS, CDR2 YFSETQ. This CDR3 comprises 21 residues. CDR3 residues: CASSLDPSEISRGQFPDTQYF. The CDR3 nucleotides are TGCGCCAGCAGCTTGGACCCCTCAGAGATAAGCAGGGGGCAATTCCCAGATACGCAGTATTTT.

This clone was seen a few times. The J gene is TRBJ2-7, the V gene TRBV15; D not certain. V lost 1 base, J lost 0 bases, and 10 bases lay in between. Germline values: CDR1 LNHNV, CDR2 YYDKDF (reference sequence). The CDR3 sequence is 15 residues long. CDR3 bases: TGTGCCACCAGCAGAGCCCGACATACCTCCTACGAGCAGTACTTC. The encoded protein is CATSRARHTSYEQYF.

The gene calls are TRBV7-2 and TRBJ1-1, with D tentatively TRBD1 (5 bases). Trimming removed 8 bases from V and 8 bases from J, with 15 bases in between. CDR3 length: 12 amino acids. Germline CDR1 is SGHTA and CDR2 is FQGNSA. The DNA of the CDR3 is TGTGCCAGCTTCGGCAGGCGGGACGAAGCTTTCTTT. It codes for CASFGRRDEAFF.

About this clone: The junction departs from germline at one end; a sequencing error may be responsible. This rearrangement joins TRBV4-1 to TRBJ2-3, with 10 bases fitting TRBD2. Germline V gene sequence: CDR1 MGHRA, CDR2 YSYEKL. The CDR3 has 17 amino acids. The CDR3 is CASRQGITSGAHDTQYF. The CDR3 bases are TGCGCCAGCAGACAAGGAATTACTAGCGGGGCACATGATACGCAGTATTTT.

The CDR3 nucleotides read TGTGCCAGCAGCGTGGGAGTTACGGGCACTGAAGCTTTCTTT. Residues: CASSVGVTGTEAFF. V is TRBV9 and J is TRBJ1-1, with unresolved D. The CDR3 covers 14 residues. Trimming pared 2 bases from V and 4 bases from J, leaving 12 bases between. CDR1 and CDR2 from the germline V gene are SGDLS and YYNGEE.

This chain joins TRBV7-3 and TRBJ1-1; TRBD1 might be the D (6 bases). The germline CDR1 and CDR2 sequences are SGHTA and FQGTGA. The CDR3 has 17 amino acids. Trimming took 4 bases from V and 4 from J, leaving 22 bases between them. The CDR3 spells CASSSAPSAGARTEAFF. In DNA form, the CDR3 reads TGTGCCAGCAGCTCCGCACCCTCAGCGGGGGCGCGCACTGAAGCTTTCTTT.

This rearrangement joins TRBV27 to TRBJ2-7; TRBD1 matches at 9 bases. The CDR3 is 14 amino acids. CDR1 is MNHEY, CDR2 SMNVEV, per germline (reference sequence). Trimming removed 5 bases from V and 7 bases from J; junction bases left unmatched: 9. As DNA, the CDR3 is TGTGCCAGCAGTCCCGGGGACAGGGCTGGGGAGCAGTACTTC. It codes for CASSPGDRAGEQYF.

This clone showed up just a few times. The chain recombines TRBV6-1 with TRBJ1-2; the D gene is possibly TRBD1 (5 bases). CDR3 length: 14 amino acids. Trimming pared 1 base from V and 6 bases from J, leaving 12 bases between. Germline CDR1 and CDR2: MNHNS and SASEGT. The CDR3, as DNA: TGTGCCAGCAGTGAAGGTTTGACAGACCATGGCTACACCTTC. Protein product: CASSEGLTDHGYTF.

This clone was counted only a few times. The chain links TRBV4-1 to TRBJ2-2, with 8 positions matching TRBD2. The CDR3 totals 15 residues. J was trimmed by 6 bases and V by 4 bases; bases with no gene match: 7. CDR1 is MGHRA, CDR2 YSYEKL, per germline. The CDR3 protein is CASSPRETSAGELFF. For the CDR3, the DNA is TGCGCCAGCAGCCCGAGAGAGACTAGCGCCGGGGAGCTGTTTTTT.

The chain links TRBV30 to TRBJ2-7, with 7 bases that match TRBD2. V lost 6 bases and J lost 2; bases outside the gene matches: 7. Germline V gene data show CDR1 as GTSNPN and CDR2 as SVGIG (reference sequence). The length of the CDR3 is 13 residues. The CDR3 loop reads CACLGGGPYEQYF. The CDR3 DNA reads TGTGCCTGCCTGGGGGGGGGACCCTACGAGCAGTACTTC.

Only one count was recorded for this clone. The rearrangement links TRBV2 to TRBJ1-5; TRBD1 matches 8 bases. The V gene's germline CDR1 is SNHLY and CDR2 FYNNEI. The trim removed 7 bases at V and 2 bases at J, leaving 7 bases unmatched. This CDR3 comprises 15 residues. The CDR3 here is CASTLTGEGNQPQHF. CDR3 DNA: TGTGCCAGCACCCTGACAGGGGAGGGCAATCAGCCCCAGCATTTT. Supplemented by reference TRBV2 and TRBJ1-5, the full variable domain reads EPEVTQTPSHQVTQMGQEVILRCVPISNHLYFYWYRQILGQKVEFLVSFYNNEISEKSEIFDDQFSVERPDGSNFTLKIRSTKLEDSAMYFCASTLTGEGNQPQHFGDGTRLSIL.

Only one count was recorded for this clone. This chain's CDR3 is CASSYDGVGLGEQFF. CDR3 coding DNA: TGTGCCAGCAGTTACGACGGGGTCGGTTTGGGTGAGCAGTTCTTC. The chain carries TRBV6-5 and TRBJ2-1; tentatively, D is TRBD2 (5 bases). Germline V gene sequence: CDR1 MNHEY, CDR2 SVGAGI. The CDR3 loop spans 15 amino acids. The germline V and J ends were trimmed by 2 bases and 9 bases, with 17 bases remaining between them.

The rearrangement uses TRBV6-1 and TRBJ2-2; 9 bases line up with TRBD2. This CDR3 contains 17 residues. CDR1 is MNHNS, CDR2 SASEGT, per germline. Trimming took 3 bases from V and 0 from J; bases not matched to a gene: 5. CDR3 sequence reads: CASSESAGGANTGELFF. CDR3 sequence (DNA): TGTGCCAGCAGTGAGTCAGCGGGGGGCGCGAACACCGGGGAGCTGTTTTTT.

The chain combines TRBV5-4 with TRBJ1-1, with TRBD1 matching over 7 bases. The germline gives CDR1 SGHNT, CDR2 YYREEE (reference sequence). The CDR3 has 15 amino acids. J lost 1 base, V lost 4 bases, and 7 bases had no gene match. CDR3 DNA sequence: TGTGCCAGCAGCAATCGGGACAGTGCGAACACTGAAGCTTTCTTT. Its protein product is CASSNRDSANTEAFF.

The chain combines TRBV21-1 with TRBJ1-6. TRBV21-1 is recorded as a pseudogene. This CDR3 region has 12 residues. The CDR3 loop is CASSKRISPLHF. CDR3 sequence (DNA): TGTGCCAGCAGCAAACGTATTTCACCCCTCCACTTT.

This chain connects TRBV6-1 to TRBJ2-1, with D perhaps TRBD1 (5 bases). Germline assignment: CDR1 MNHNS and CDR2 SASEGT. V lost 2 bases and J 2 bases, leaving 10 bases between the germline ends. The CDR3 length is 15 residues. The CDR3 region has the DNA TGTGCCAGCAGTGAAAGGGGATCGACCTACAATGAGCAGTTCTTC. Its translation is CASSERGSTYNEQFF.

As concerns this clone: Other DNA sequences from this sample encode an identical CDR3 as well. This chain joins TRBV7-9 and TRBJ1-3; 8 nucleotides line up with TRBD1. Trimming removed 5 bases from V and 2 bases from J; junction bases left unmatched: 5. CDR1 is SEHNR and CDR2 is FQNEAQ in the germline V gene (reference sequence). The CDR3 totals 15 residues. As DNA, the CDR3 is TGTGCCAGCAGCGAGCAGGGGGCTGCTGGAAACACCATATATTTT. This translates into CASSEQGAAGNTIYF.

This clone was observed a handful of times. The chain has TRBV7-2 and TRBJ2-3, with 11 bases that match TRBD2. Germline CDR1 reads SGHTA; CDR2 reads FQGNSA. Trimming at V came to 1 base and at J to 5 bases, leaving 2 bases not matched to a gene. CDR3 length equals 15 residues. The CDR3 here is CASSLGLAGGDTQYF. The CDR3 DNA is TGTGCCAGCAGCTTAGGGCTAGCGGGGGGAGATACGCAGTATTTT.

A single count supports this clone. This chain joins TRBV7-2 and TRBJ1-2; possible D gene TRBD1, 6 bases. V lost 2 bases, J lost 6 bases, and 13 bases lay in between. Germline values: CDR1 SGHTA, CDR2 FQGNSA. This CDR3 comprises 14 residues. The CDR3 nucleotides read TGTGCCAGCAGCTTAAACAGGGTTTTCGATGGCTACACCTTC. Amino acids: CASSLNRVFDGYTF.

The rearrangement links TRBV2 to TRBJ1-5, with TRBD1 identical over 7 bases. The CDR3 consists of 16 residues. V lost 6 bases, J lost 2 bases, and 10 bases stayed unmatched. The germline V gene encodes CDR1 SNHLY and CDR2 FYNNEI. CDR3 DNA sequence: TGTGCCAGCAGAAAAAAGGGGGCAGAAGGCAATCAGCCCCAGCATTTT. Amino acids: CASRKKGAEGNQPQHF.

J is TRBJ1-2 and V is TRBV7-9; 8 nucleotides line up with TRBD1. Germline V gene lookup returns CDR1 SEHNR and CDR2 FQNEAQ (reference sequence). The CDR3 consists of 15 residues. Unmatched junction bases numbered 5, after V lost 1 base and J lost 4 bases. The CDR3 spells CASSLGRTGGYGYTF. The CDR3 DNA is TGTGCCAGCAGCTTAGGGCGCACAGGGGGCTATGGCTACACCTTC.

This chain connects TRBV11-2 to TRBJ1-2; D is unresolved. Germline V lookup: CDR1 SGHAT, CDR2 FQNNGV. V dropped 0 bases and J dropped 1 base, with 9 bases sitting between them. This CDR3 is 15 amino acids long. This CDR3 reads CASSLDHTDNYGYTF. DNA of the CDR3: TGTGCCAGCAGCTTAGATCACACAGATAACTATGGCTACACCTTC.

The genes are TRBV3-1 (or the pseudogene TRBV3-2) and TRBJ1-2; 7 bases map to TRBD1. Germline V lookup: CDR1 LGHDT, CDR2 YNNKEL (reference sequence). V was pared by 2 bases and J by 7 bases, with 16 bases of the junction left unmatched. CDR3 length: 17 amino acids. The CDR3: CASSQSESTGFRAGYTF. CDR3 coding DNA: TGTGCCAGCAGCCAAAGTGAATCGACAGGGTTTCGGGCTGGCTACACCTTC.

This clone was observed a few times. This chain uses TRBV7-2 with TRBJ1-1; 7 nucleotides match TRBD1. Germline CDR1 SGHTA, CDR2 FQGNSA. After removal of 1 base from V and 4 bases from J, the junction contained 3 bases not matched to a gene. CDR3 length: 14 residues. The CDR3 DNA sequence: TGTGCCAGCAGCTTAGGTGGGACAGCCACTGAAGCTTTCTTT. This translates into CASSLGGTATEAFF.

This clone was observed a handful of times. The chain combines TRBV16 with TRBJ1-2, with D possibly being TRBD1 (6 bases). Trimming pared 6 bases from V and 4 bases from J, leaving 18 bases between. Looked up from germline, CDR1 is KGHSY and CDR2 is FQNENV. This CDR3 comprises 15 residues. The CDR3, as DNA: TGTGCCAGCAGTCGGGACATCCTATCGGGCTATGGCTACACCTTC. As protein: CASSRDILSGYGYTF. Combining the CDR3 with reference TRBV16 and TRBJ1-2 gives the whole variable domain GEEVAQTPKHLVRGEGQKAKLYCAPIKGHSYVFWYQQVLKNEFKFLISFQNENVFDETGMPKERFSAKCLPNSPCSLEIQATKLEDSAVYFCASSRDILSGYGYTFGSGTRLTVV.